This T cell receptor beta chain was profiled in a study of shared clonotypes between healthy human individuals. Study-wide background: Participating donors consisted of a couple of women and a few men aged 18 to 49.

Points from the study as a whole: Researchers found naive subsets generally carried larger estimated richness than memory subsets. Clonotype sharing across donors was expected to vary with sequencing depth.

Of note for this clone: Antigen unknown.

Naive CD8 isolation took CD45RO-negative cells positively selected for CCR7 and excluded terminally differentiated effector memory CD45RA+ cells. The authors ran the assay at deep level. Sequencing was performed with immunoSEQ multiplex PCR; in TCRdb, only in-frame clones are kept and a portion is missing. Seen here are about 800,000 clones, about 96% observed once, and the top ten hold roughly 0.23%. The germline V gene encodes CDR1 MGHRA and CDR2 YSYEKL. The CDR3 is 19 residues long. Trimming stripped 2 bases from V and 3 bases from J, with 25 bases between. Sequences were obtained from naive CD8+ T cells sorted from blood. This receptor was obtained from a man aged 30-40 years in good health. The V gene is TRBV4-1, the J gene TRBJ1-2, with D possibly being TRBD1 (6 bases). CDR3 protein: CASSQFLSSARGRDYGYTF. CDR3 nucleotides: TGCGCCAGCAGCCAATTTTTGTCGTCGGCCAGGGGCAGGGACTATGGCTACACCTTC.